One sample yielded the 20 T cell receptor beta chains listed below, sequenced in a study of cytomegalovirus exposure and HLA in healthy donors. The study ran its PCR with 60 Vbeta and 13 Jbeta primers. Sequenced by immunoSEQ multiplex PCR; TCRdb stores in-frame clones only, minus some. Of 100,000 to 150,000 clones in the sample, over 70% are singletons; the top ten hold under 4.5%. The sequencing sample was made of PBMCs. The origin of the receptors is a man aged 35 to 55 in good health and CMV-seropositive.

The chain uses TRBV12-5 and TRBJ2-3; 9 nucleotides match TRBD2. The CDR3 has 16 residues. V was clipped by 6 bases and J by 0 bases; unmatched bases: 7. Germline lookup yields CDR1 LGHNT and CDR2 FRNRAP. CDR3: CASGILAGTSTDTQYF. CDR3 sequence (DNA): TGTGCTAGTGGAATCCTAGCGGGGACTAGCACAGATACGCAGTATTTT.

Note on this clone: A read error may produce the germline difference seen at one junction end. The J gene is TRBJ2-7, the V gene TRBV7-7; D might be TRBD2 (6 bases). The CDR3 contains 15 residues. Per germline, CDR1 SSHAT and CDR2 FNYEAQ (reference sequence). Written as DNA, the CDR3 is TGTGCTAGCAGCTTAGGTAGCGGCCCCCCCTACGAGCAGTACTTC. Protein: CASSLGSGPPYEQYF.

V is TRBV6-6 and J is TRBJ1-1; tentative D call: TRBD1 (5 bases). Looked up from germline, CDR1 is MNHNY and CDR2 is SVGAGI (reference sequence). The CDR3 consists of 12 residues. V lost 3 bases, J lost 4 bases, and 6 bases lay in between. The CDR3, as DNA: TGTGCCAGCAGTTATGGGGCCACTGAAGCTTTCTTT. Its protein is CASSYGATEAFF.

V usage is TRBV11-3 and J usage is TRBJ2-2; 7 bases line up with TRBD1. Trimming cost V 5 bases and J 0 bases; bases outside gene matches: 3. Per germline, CDR1 SGHNT and CDR2 YENEEA. The CDR3 length is 15 residues. The CDR3 protein is CASSPGQPNTGELFF. The CDR3 nucleotides read TGTGCCAGCAGCCCGGGACAGCCGAACACCGGGGAGCTGTTTTTT.

V and J are TRBV6-5 and TRBJ2-3, with D possibly matching TRBD2 (6 bases). This CDR3 is built from 13 residues. V dropped 6 bases and J dropped 5 bases, with 12 bases sitting between them. CDR1 is MNHEY and CDR2 is SVGAGI in the germline V gene. CDR3 nucleotides: TGTGCCAGCAGACGGGTCGGGGGAGATACGCAGTATTTT. The encoded protein is CASRRVGGDTQYF.

This clone was picked up a small number of times. The chain uses TRBV4-3 and TRBJ1-1; maybe TRBD1 (6 bases). The CDR3 totals 16 residues. CDR1 and CDR2 from the germline V gene are LGHNA and YSLEER. Between the trimmed V and J ends, which lost 4 bases and 1 base, there was a span of 16 bases. This CDR3 reads CASSLGGLGGNTEAFF. As DNA, the CDR3 is TGCGCCAGCAGCCTTGGAGGTCTAGGGGGGAACACTGAAGCTTTCTTT.

The V gene is TRBV29-1, the J gene TRBJ2-3; possible D gene TRBD2, 5 bases. Germline V gene sequence: CDR1 SQVTM, CDR2 ANQGSEA. This CDR3 contains 17 residues. The V and J ends lost 5 bases and 2 bases respectively, with 23 bases between them. The CDR3 DNA reads TGCAGCGTTTCTAAGGACTCAAGTTCACAATACACAGATACGCAGTATTTT. This gives the protein CSVSKDSSSQYTDTQYF.

V gene TRBV5-1 combines with J gene TRBJ1-6; possible D gene TRBD1, 5 bases. V was pared by 5 bases and J by 13 bases, with 16 bases between. CDR3 length equals 13 residues. Germline V gives CDR1 SGHRS, CDR2 YFSETQ. The CDR3 DNA is TGCGCCAGCAGTCCCCCCGGGGGAGGGCCCCTCCACTTT. It codes for CASSPPGGGPLHF.

J is TRBJ2-7 and V is TRBV6-1; 10 positions match TRBD2. This CDR3 is 15 amino acids long. Germline CDR1 and CDR2: MNHNS and SASEGT. The V gene end was trimmed by 5 bases and the J gene end by 4 bases; junction bases not matched to a gene: 8. The CDR3: CASSSGGGGLYEQYF. CDR3 DNA: TGTGCCAGCAGTAGCGGGGGGGGCGGACTTTACGAGCAGTACTTC.

V and J are TRBV5-5 and TRBJ2-1; TRBD2 matches 7 bases. The germline gives CDR1 SGHKS, CDR2 YYEKEE (reference sequence). This CDR3 spans 13 amino acids. V trimming: 3 bases; J trimming: 9 bases; junction bases outside the gene matches: 6. CDR3 loop: CASSWGGRGEQFF. The DNA of the CDR3 is TGTGCCAGCAGCTGGGGGGGAAGGGGTGAGCAGTTCTTC.

The chain joins TRBV7-2 to TRBJ2-3, with 14 bases fitting TRBD2. V lost 5 bases and J lost 5; bases outside the gene matches: 9. The CDR3 length is 17 residues. The germline V gene encodes CDR1 SGHTA and CDR2 FQGNSA. The CDR3 reads CASSPGTSGSRLDTQYF. CDR3 sequence (DNA): TGTGCCAGCAGCCCTGGGACTAGCGGGAGTAGACTAGATACGCAGTATTTT.

This clone appeared once. The chain uses TRBV27 and TRBJ2-5; D gene ambiguous. The CDR3 contains 15 residues. The V end lost 4 bases, the J end lost 1 base, and 13 bases lay between the germline ends. Germline V lookup: CDR1 MNHEY, CDR2 SMNVEV (reference sequence). DNA of the CDR3: TGTGCCAGCAGTTCCCTCACAGAATTCCAAGAGACCCAGTACTTC. It translates to CASSSLTEFQETQYF.

The chain is built from TRBV5-6 and TRBJ2-7; the D gene is possibly TRBD1 (6 bases). The germline V gene encodes CDR1 SGHDT and CDR2 YYEEEE. V was pared by 0 bases and J by 12 bases, with 13 bases between. The CDR3 is 12 residues long. CDR3 sequence reads: CASSLGRGQWYF. CDR3 bases: TGTGCCAGCAGCTTGGGACGGGGACAATGGTACTTC. Looking up the rest from reference TRBV5-6 and TRBJ2-7 gives the full variable domain: DAGVTQSPTHLIKTRGQQVTLRCSPKSGHDTVSWYQQALGQGPQFIFQYYEEEERQRGNFPDRFSGHQFPNYSSELNVNALLLGDSALYLCASSLGRGQWYFGPGTRLTVT.

The chain carries TRBV5-1 and TRBJ1-2, with D maybe TRBD1 (6 bases). Germline V gene data show CDR1 as SGHRS and CDR2 as YFSETQ. This CDR3 is built from 15 residues. The ends were cut back, 3 bases at V and 0 bases at J, with 12 bases in the middle. CDR3 protein: CASSSGTSSNYGYTF. The CDR3, as DNA: TGCGCCAGCAGCTCCGGGACATCTTCTAACTATGGCTACACCTTC.

The chain recombines TRBV28 with TRBJ1-2; perhaps TRBD1 as D (5 bases). The CDR3 sequence is 14 residues long. Between the trimmed V and J ends, which lost 2 bases and 5 bases, there was a span of 12 bases. Looked up from germline, CDR1 is MDHEN and CDR2 is SYDVKM. CDR3 amino acids: CASSLIDREYGYTF. The CDR3 coding sequence is TGTGCCAGCAGTTTAATAGACAGAGAATATGGCTACACCTTC.

The V call is TRBV14, the J call TRBJ2-1; 8 nucleotides line up with TRBD2. Unmatched junction bases numbered 7, after V lost 2 bases and J lost 7 bases. The CDR3 length is 15 residues. Per the germline V gene, CDR1 is SGHDN and CDR2 is FVKESK. The CDR3, as DNA: TGTGCCAGCAGCCAACCGGGAGGGCCTAGAAATGAGCAGTTCTTC. Its translation is CASSQPGGPRNEQFF.

This chain joins TRBV30 and TRBJ1-1, with 9 bases matching TRBD1. This CDR3 is built from 13 residues. The V gene's germline CDR1 is GTSNPN and CDR2 SVGIG (reference sequence). The junction had 2 bases not matched to a gene; V was cut back by 5 bases and J by 1 base. Here the CDR3 reads CAWGDRANTEAFF. In DNA, the CDR3 is TGTGCCTGGGGGGACAGGGCGAACACTGAAGCTTTCTTT.

The V call is TRBV4-3, the J call TRBJ2-3; 7 bases align to TRBD1. The germline CDR1 and CDR2 sequences are LGHNA and YSLEER. After removal of 0 bases from V and 2 bases from J, the junction contained 11 bases not matched to a gene. The CDR3 has 18 amino acids. The CDR3 region is CASSQEYGDRRLTDTQYF. CDR3 in DNA: TGCGCCAGCAGCCAAGAGTACGGGGACAGAAGACTCACAGATACGCAGTATTTT.

The V call is TRBV9, the J call TRBJ2-3, with TRBD2 matching over 9 bases. The junction had 7 bases not matched to a gene; V was cut back by 1 base and J by 4 bases. Looked up from germline, CDR1 is SGDLS and CDR2 is YYNGEE. The CDR3 length is 16 residues. The chain's CDR3 is CASSVRAGGRADTQYF. In DNA, the CDR3 is TGTGCCAGCAGCGTACGAGCGGGGGGTAGGGCAGATACGCAGTATTTT.

The chain is built from TRBV5-6 and TRBJ2-7, with 7 bases fitting TRBD1. Germline lookup yields CDR1 SGHDT and CDR2 YYEEEE. V shed 0 bases and J 2 bases; nucleotides not matched to a gene: 5. This CDR3 has 15 amino acids. CDR3 in DNA: TGTGCCAGCAGCTTGGGAGGGGGCGATCCCTACGAGCAGTACTTC. Its translation is CASSLGGGDPYEQYF.